This record looks at one T cell receptor (beta chain) sequence and its context. Its antigen is currently unknown. V lost 5 bases to trimming and J lost 4 bases; unmatched junction nucleotides: 1. Per germline, CDR1 SGHNT and CDR2 YENEEA. This CDR3 spans 13 amino acids. The record originates from a study of vaccination effects on CD4 cells after COVID-19. Study in general: There were two convalescent patients who gave samples 16 days and one week before vaccination.

Findings of the study overall: Late in the post-vaccination period, infection-induced and vaccine-induced clones underwent marked clonal contraction.

Sequencing used immunoSEQ multiplex PCR; TCRdb keeps in-frame clones, though not all of them. The sample contains 45,000 or so clones, approximately 80% of which appear only once. Subsequent to a culture period of 10 to 11 days, CD4+ T cells were isolated. This sequence was found in a human donor who had a prior SARS-CoV-2 infection. This sequence joins TRBV11-3 and TRBJ1-1, with TRBD1 identical over 10 bases. Sequencing was performed on CD4+ T cells from PBMCs cultured without peptide, taken before COVID-19 vaccination. The CDR3 bases are TGTGCCAGCAGCCGGGACAGGGGCACTGAAGCTTTCTTT. This codes for CASSRDRGTEAFF.